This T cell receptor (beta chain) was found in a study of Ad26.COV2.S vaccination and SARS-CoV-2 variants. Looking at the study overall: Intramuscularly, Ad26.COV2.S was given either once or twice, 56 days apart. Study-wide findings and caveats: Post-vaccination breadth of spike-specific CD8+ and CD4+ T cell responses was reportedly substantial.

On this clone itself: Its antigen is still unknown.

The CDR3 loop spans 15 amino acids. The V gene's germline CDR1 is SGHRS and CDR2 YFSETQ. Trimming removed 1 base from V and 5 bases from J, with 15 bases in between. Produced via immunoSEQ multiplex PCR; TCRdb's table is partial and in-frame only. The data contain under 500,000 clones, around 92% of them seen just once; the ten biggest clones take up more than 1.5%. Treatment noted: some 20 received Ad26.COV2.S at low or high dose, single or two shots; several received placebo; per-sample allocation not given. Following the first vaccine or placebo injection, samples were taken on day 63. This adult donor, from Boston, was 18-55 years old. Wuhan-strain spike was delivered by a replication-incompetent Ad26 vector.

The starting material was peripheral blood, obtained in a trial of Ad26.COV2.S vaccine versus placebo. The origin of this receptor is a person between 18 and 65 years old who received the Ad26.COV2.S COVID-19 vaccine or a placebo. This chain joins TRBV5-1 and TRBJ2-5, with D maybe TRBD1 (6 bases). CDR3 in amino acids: CASSLPGAQGETQYF. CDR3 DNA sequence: TGCGCCAGCAGCTTGCCCGGGGCCCAGGGGGAGACCCAGTACTTC.